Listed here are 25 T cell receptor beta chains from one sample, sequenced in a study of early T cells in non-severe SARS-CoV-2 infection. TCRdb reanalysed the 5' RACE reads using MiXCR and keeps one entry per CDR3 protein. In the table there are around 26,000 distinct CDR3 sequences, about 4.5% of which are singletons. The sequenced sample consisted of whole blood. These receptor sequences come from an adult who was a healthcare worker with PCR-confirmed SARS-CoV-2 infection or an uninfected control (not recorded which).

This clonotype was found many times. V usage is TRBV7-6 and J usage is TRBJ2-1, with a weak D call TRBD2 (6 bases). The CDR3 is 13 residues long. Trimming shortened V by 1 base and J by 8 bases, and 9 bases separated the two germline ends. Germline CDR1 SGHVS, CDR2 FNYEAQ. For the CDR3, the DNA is TGTGCCAGCAGCTTAGTAGCGGACCATGAGCAGTTCTTC. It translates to CASSLVADHEQFF.

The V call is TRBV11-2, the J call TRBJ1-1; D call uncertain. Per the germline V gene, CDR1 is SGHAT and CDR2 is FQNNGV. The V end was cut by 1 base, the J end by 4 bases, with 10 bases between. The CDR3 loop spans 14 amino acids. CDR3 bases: TGTGCCAGCAGCTTAGTTGCCGGGTCCACTGAAGCTTTCTTT. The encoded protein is CASSLVAGSTEAFF.

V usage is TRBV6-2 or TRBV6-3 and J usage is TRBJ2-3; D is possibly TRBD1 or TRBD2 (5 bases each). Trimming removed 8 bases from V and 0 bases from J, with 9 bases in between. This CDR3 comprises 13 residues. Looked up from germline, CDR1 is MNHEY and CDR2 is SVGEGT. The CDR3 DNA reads TGTGCCAGCGGGACGACTAGCACAGATACGCAGTATTTT. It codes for CASGTTSTDTQYF.

The CDR3 coding sequence is TGTGCCAGCAGCACTCACACGGGACCGCCAAGCGTAGATAATTCACCCCTCCACTTT. Its protein is CASSTHTGPPSVDNSPLHF. The rearrangement joins TRBV21-1 to TRBJ1-6; TRBD1, as called in the table, went unchecked against the DNA. TRBV21-1 is a known pseudogene. The CDR3 is 19 residues long.

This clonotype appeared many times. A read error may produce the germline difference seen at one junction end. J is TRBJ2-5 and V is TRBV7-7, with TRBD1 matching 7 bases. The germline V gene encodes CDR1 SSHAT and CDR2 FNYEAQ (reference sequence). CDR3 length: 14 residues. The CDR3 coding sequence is TGTGCTAGCAGCCGACAGGGCTTCGGAGAGACCCAGTACTTC. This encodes CASSRQGFGETQYF.

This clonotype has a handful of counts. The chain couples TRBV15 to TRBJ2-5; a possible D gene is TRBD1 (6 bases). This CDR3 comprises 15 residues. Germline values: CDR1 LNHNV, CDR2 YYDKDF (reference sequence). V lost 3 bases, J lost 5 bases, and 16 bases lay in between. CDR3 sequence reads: CATSSPKAGVETQYF. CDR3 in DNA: TGTGCCACCAGCAGTCCCAAGGCAGGGGTCGAGACCCAGTACTTC.

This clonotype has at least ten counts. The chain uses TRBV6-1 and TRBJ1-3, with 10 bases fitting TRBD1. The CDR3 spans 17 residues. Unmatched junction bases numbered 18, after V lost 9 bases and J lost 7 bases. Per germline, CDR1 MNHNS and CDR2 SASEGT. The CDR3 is CASRDRGESWAENTIYF. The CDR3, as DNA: TGTGCCAGTCGGGACAGGGGTGAATCATGGGCGGAGAACACCATATATTTT.

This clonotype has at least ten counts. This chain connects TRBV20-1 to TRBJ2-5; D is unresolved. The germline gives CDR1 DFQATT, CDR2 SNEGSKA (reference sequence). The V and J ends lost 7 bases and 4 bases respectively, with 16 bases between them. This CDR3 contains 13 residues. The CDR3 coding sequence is TGCAGTGTTCCGCGCGGAGTAGGAGAGACCCAGTACTTC. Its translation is CSVPRGVGETQYF.

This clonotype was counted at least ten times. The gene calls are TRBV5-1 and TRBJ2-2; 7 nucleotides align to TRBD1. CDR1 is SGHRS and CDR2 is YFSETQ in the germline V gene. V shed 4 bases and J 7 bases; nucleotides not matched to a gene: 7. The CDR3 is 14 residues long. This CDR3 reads CASSPDRSDGELFF. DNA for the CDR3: TGCGCCAGCAGCCCGGACAGGTCGGACGGGGAGCTGTTTTTT.

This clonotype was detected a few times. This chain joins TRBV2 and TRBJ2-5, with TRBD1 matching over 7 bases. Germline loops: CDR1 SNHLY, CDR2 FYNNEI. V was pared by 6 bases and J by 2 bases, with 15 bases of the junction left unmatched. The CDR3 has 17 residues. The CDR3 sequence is CASRSGARQGRQETQYF. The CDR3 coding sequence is TGTGCCAGCAGGAGTGGGGCCCGACAGGGTCGGCAAGAGACCCAGTACTTC.

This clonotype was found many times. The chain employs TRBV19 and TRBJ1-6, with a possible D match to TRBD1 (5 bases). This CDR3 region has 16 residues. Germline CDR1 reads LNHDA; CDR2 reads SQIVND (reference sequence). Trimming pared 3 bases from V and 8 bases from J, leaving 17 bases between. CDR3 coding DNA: TGTGCCAGTAGTATGGCAGGGCGATATTTGGATTCACCCCTCCACTTT. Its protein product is CASSMAGRYLDSPLHF.

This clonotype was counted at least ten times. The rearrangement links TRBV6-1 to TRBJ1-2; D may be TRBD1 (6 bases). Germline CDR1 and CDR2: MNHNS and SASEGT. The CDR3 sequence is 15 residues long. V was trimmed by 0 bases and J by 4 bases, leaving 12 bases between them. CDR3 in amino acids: CASSEAPGASYGYTF. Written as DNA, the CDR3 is TGTGCCAGCAGTGAAGCGCCAGGGGCTAGCTATGGCTACACCTTC.

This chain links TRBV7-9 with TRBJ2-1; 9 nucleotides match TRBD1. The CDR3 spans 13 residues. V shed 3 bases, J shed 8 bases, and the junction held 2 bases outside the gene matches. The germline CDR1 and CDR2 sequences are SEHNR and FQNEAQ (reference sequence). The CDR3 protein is CASSLDRGDEQFF. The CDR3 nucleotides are TGTGCCAGCAGCTTGGACAGGGGCGATGAGCAGTTCTTC.

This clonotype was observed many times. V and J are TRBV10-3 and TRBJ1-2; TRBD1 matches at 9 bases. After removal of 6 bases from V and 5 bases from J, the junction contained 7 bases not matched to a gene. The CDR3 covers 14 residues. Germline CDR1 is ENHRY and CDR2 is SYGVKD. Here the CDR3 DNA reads TGTGCCATCAGAACGGGACAGGGTCCATATGGCTACACCTTC. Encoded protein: CAIRTGQGPYGYTF.

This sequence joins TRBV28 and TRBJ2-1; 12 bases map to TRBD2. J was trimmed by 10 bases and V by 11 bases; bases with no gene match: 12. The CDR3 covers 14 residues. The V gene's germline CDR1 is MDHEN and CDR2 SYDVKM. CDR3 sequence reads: CAGGLASGRGEQFF. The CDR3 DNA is TGTGCCGGCGGGTTGGCTAGCGGGAGGGGGGAGCAGTTCTTC.

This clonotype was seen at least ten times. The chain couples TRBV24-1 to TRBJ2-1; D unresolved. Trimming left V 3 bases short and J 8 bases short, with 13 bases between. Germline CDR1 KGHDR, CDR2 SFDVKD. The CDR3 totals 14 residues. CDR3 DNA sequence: TGTGCCACCAGTGATCCTCCTAGGACCCATGAGCAGTTCTTC. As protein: CATSDPPRTHEQFF.

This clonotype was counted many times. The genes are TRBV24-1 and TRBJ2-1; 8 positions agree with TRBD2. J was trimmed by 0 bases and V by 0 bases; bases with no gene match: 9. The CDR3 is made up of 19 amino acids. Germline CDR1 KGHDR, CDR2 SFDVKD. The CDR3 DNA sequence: TGTGCCACCAGTGATTTGGTGGTGGTAGCGGGGAGCTCCTACAATGAGCAGTTCTTC. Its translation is CATSDLVVVAGSSYNEQFF.

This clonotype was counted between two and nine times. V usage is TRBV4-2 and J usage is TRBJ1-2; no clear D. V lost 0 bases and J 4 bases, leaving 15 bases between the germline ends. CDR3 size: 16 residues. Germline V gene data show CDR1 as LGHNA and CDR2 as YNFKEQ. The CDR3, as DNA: TGTGCCAGCAGCCAAGAAGAGACCCTTGATGGCTATGGCTACACCTTC. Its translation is CASSQEETLDGYGYTF.

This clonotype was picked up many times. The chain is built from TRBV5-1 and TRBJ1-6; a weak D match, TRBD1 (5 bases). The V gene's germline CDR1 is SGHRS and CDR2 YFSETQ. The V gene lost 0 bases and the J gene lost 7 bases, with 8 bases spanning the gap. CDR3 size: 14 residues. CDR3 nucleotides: TGCGCCAGCAGCTTGGAGGCAGGGAATTCACCCCTCCACTTT. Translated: CASSLEAGNSPLHF.

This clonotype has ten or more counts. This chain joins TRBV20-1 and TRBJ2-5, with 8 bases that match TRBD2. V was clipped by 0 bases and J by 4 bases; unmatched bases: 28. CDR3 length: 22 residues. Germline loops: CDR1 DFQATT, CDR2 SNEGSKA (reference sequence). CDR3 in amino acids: CSARDPTPPRGGRILISETQYF. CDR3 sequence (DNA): TGCAGTGCTAGAGACCCAACACCACCGCGTGGCGGGAGGATTCTGATTTCAGAGACCCAGTACTTC.

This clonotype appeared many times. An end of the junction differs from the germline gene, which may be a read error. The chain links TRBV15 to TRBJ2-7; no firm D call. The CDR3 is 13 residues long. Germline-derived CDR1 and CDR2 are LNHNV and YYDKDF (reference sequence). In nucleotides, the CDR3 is TGTGCCACCAGCCGAGACTTAAATCCCGAGCAGTACTTC. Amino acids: CATSRDLNPEQYF.

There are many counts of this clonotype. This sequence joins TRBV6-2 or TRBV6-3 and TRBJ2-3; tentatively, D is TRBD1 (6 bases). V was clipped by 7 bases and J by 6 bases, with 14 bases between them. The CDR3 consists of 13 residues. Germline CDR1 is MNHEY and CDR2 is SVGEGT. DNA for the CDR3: TGTGCCAGCATAGAAGGGGGAGCGGATACGCAGTATTTT. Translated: CASIEGGADTQYF.

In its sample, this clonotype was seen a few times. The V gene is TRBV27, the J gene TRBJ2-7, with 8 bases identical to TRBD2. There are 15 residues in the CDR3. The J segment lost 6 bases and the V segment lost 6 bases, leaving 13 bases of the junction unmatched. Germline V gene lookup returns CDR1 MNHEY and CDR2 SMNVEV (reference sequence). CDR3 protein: CASSQSGRITAEQYV. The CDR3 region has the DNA TGTGCCAGCAGCCAAAGCGGGAGAATCACCGCCGAGCAGTACGTC.

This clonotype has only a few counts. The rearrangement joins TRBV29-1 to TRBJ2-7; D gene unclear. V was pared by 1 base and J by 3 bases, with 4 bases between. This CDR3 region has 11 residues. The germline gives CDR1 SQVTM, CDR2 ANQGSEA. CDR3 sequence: CSVEVRYEQYF. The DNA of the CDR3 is TGCAGCGTTGAAGTCCGCTACGAGCAGTACTTC.

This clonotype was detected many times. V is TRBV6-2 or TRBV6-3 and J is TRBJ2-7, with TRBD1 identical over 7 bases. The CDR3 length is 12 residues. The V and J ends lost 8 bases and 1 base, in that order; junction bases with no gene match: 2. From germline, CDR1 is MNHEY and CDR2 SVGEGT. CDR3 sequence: CASEGQSYEQYF. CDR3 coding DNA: TGTGCCAGCGAGGGACAGTCCTACGAGCAGTACTTC.